The 13 T cell receptor beta chains below were found in one sample sequenced in a study of response to subunit inactivated influenza vaccine. TCRdb redid the calling of the RT-PCR reads with MiXCR, one entry per CDR3 protein. The sample holds 450,000 to 700,000 distinct CDR3 sequences, around 15% seen once. The specimen was PBMCs from blood, collected about 12 days after vaccination. These receptor sequences come from a man aged 50-59 years who received an inactivated influenza vaccine.

This clonotype has just a few counts. This chain connects TRBV12-3 or TRBV12-4 to TRBJ2-1; no clear D. The CDR3 is 13 amino acids. The ends were cut back, 7 bases at V and 10 bases at J, with 17 bases in the middle. The CDR3 is CASISSRTREQFF. CDR3 sequence (DNA): TGTGCCAGCATCTCGAGCAGGACCCGCGAGCAGTTCTTC.

The chain uses TRBV24-1 and TRBJ2-7; D ambiguous. This CDR3 spans 13 amino acids. The V end lost 1 base, the J end lost 3 bases, and 6 bases lay between the germline ends. Germline assignment: CDR1 KGHDR and CDR2 SFDVKD. The DNA for the CDR3 is TGTGCCACCAGTGATTTTGTAGTCTACGAGCAGTACTTC. Translating gives CATSDFVVYEQYF.

The rearrangement joins TRBV20-1 to TRBJ2-1, with D possibly TRBD2 on 6 matching bases. Trimming took off 5 bases at V and 1 base at J, with 12 bases between the two ends. Per the germline V gene, CDR1 is DFQATT and CDR2 is SNEGSKA (reference sequence). The CDR3 is 14 residues long. CDR3 coding DNA: TGCAGTGCTCTGGGCGGGGAGTCCTACAATGAGCAGTTCTTC. Protein product: CSALGGESYNEQFF.

This clonotype has just a few counts. The chain combines TRBV28 with TRBJ2-5; 11 nucleotides line up with TRBD2. The CDR3 is 16 amino acids. Trimming at V came to 8 bases and at J to 4 bases, leaving 12 bases not matched to a gene. CDR1 and CDR2 (germline): MDHEN, SYDVKM. The CDR3 DNA is TGTGCCAGCCCCTCCTGGGGTAGCGGGAGGGGAGAGACCCAGTACTTC. Translated: CASPSWGSGRGETQYF.

This clonotype was observed a handful of times. The genes are TRBV5-1 and TRBJ2-3; 11 nucleotides agree with TRBD2. Germline values: CDR1 SGHRS, CDR2 YFSETQ. Trimming at V came to 4 bases and at J to 2 bases, leaving 12 bases not matched to a gene. This CDR3 is built from 18 residues. CDR3 bases: TGCGCCAGCAGCCTCGCCGTTGGTAGCGGGGGGGTCACAGATACGCAGTATTTT. This codes for CASSLAVGSGGVTDTQYF.

The rearrangement joins TRBV7-9 to TRBJ1-1; no reliable D call. Germline CDR1 SEHNR, CDR2 FQNEAQ (reference sequence). With 1 base removed from V and 1 base from J, the gap between germline ends came to 10 bases. The CDR3 spans 15 residues. The chain's CDR3 is CASSLGRERNTEAFF. CDR3 in DNA: TGTGCCAGCAGCTTAGGGAGGGAACGGAACACTGAAGCTTTCTTT.

This clonotype has just a few counts. The chain joins TRBV20-1 to TRBJ2-7, with 9 positions matching TRBD2. Germline values: CDR1 DFQATT, CDR2 SNEGSKA (reference sequence). CDR3 length: 15 residues. After removal of 1 base from V and 3 bases from J, the junction contained 7 bases not matched to a gene. CDR3 DNA sequence: TGCAGTGCTAGAGGTTTGGGTAGCGGGAGCTACGAGCAGTACTTC. Translated: CSARGLGSGSYEQYF.

The genes are TRBV11-2 and TRBJ2-1; no clear D. Deletions cut 5 bases from V and 3 bases from J, with 11 bases between. Germline CDR1 is SGHAT and CDR2 is FQNNGV. CDR3 length: 14 residues. The CDR3 DNA reads TGTGCCAGCAGCCCCGACCATTACTACAATGAGCAGTTCTTC. Its translation: CASSPDHYYNEQFF.

There are many counts of this clonotype. The rearrangement joins TRBV10-3 to TRBJ1-5; no clear D. The CDR3 is made up of 18 amino acids. V lost 0 bases to trimming and J lost 2 bases, with 17 bases between them. Germline CDR1 and CDR2: ENHRY and SYGVKD. The CDR3 loop reads CAISESWVRDWGNQPQHF. DNA of the CDR3: TGTGCCATCAGTGAGTCTTGGGTAAGGGATTGGGGCAATCAGCCCCAGCATTTT.

The chain carries TRBV20-1 and TRBJ1-2; D is uncertain. The CDR3 has 11 amino acids. The V gene's germline CDR1 is DFQATT and CDR2 SNEGSKA (reference sequence). The V and J ends lost 3 bases and 5 bases respectively, with 7 bases between them. CDR3 bases: TGCAGTGCTAGGGACGGGTATGGCTACACCTTC. This codes for CSARDGYGYTF.

This clonotype was counted only a few times. The rearrangement links TRBV11-3 to TRBJ2-1; TRBD2 agrees at 14 bases. With V trimmed by 4 bases and J by 9 bases, 5 bases remained unmatched. The CDR3 totals 15 residues. Germline V lookup: CDR1 SGHNT, CDR2 YENEEA. CDR3 DNA: TGTGCCAGCAGCTCCTGGACTAGCGGGAGGCCTGAGCAGTTCTTC. It encodes CASSSWTSGRPEQFF. Filled out from reference TRBV11-3 and TRBJ2-1, the complete variable domain reads EAGVVQSPRYKIIEKKQPVAFWCNPISGHNTLYWYLQNLGQGPELLIRYENEEAVDDSQLPKDRFSAERLKGVDSTLKIQPAELGDSAVYLCASSSWTSGRPEQFFGPGTRLTVL.

In this sample, this clonotype turned up a few times. V gene TRBV15 combines with J gene TRBJ2-5; D gene ambiguous. CDR1 and CDR2 (germline): LNHNV, YYDKDF (reference sequence). The CDR3 loop spans 15 amino acids. Trimming stripped 0 bases from V and 0 bases from J, with 8 bases between. CDR3 sequence: CATSRDVEDQETQYF. For the CDR3, the DNA is TGTGCCACCAGCAGAGACGTAGAGGACCAAGAGACCCAGTACTTC.

This clonotype was seen only a few times. The chain combines TRBV20-1 with TRBJ1-5; D ambiguous. With 6 bases removed from V and 4 bases from J, the gap between germline ends came to 10 bases. The CDR3 has 12 residues. Germline CDR1 and CDR2: DFQATT and SNEGSKA (reference sequence). CDR3 in amino acids: CSAARQNQPQHF. Here the CDR3 DNA reads TGCAGTGCCGCGCGACAAAATCAGCCCCAGCATTTT.